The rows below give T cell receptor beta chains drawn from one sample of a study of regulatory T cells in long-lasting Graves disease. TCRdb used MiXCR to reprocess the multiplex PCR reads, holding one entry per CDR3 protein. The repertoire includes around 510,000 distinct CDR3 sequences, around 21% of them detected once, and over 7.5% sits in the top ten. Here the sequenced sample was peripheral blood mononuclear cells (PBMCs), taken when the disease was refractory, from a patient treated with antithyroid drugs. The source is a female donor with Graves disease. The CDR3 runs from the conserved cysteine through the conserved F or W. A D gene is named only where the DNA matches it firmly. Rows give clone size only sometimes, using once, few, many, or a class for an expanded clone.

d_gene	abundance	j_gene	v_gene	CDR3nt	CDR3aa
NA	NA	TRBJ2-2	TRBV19	TGTGCCAGTAGTATTATAGGTCCCCCCGGGGAGCTGTTTTTT	CASSIIGPPGELFF
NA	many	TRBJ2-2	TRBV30	TGTGCCTGGGAGGGGGGCACCGGGGAGCTGTTTTTT	CAWEGGTGELFF
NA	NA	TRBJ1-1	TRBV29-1	TGCAGCGTTCCCGCGGGCAACACTGAAGCTTTCTTT	CSVPAGNTEAFF
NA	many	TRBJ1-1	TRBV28	TGTGCCAGCAGCCTGACGAGAAGGGGGGACACTGAAGCTTTCTTT	CASSLTRRGDTEAFF
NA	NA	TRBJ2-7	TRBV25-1	TGTGCCAGCAGTGTGGGGGGAATGGGCTACGAGCAGTACTTC	CASSVGGMGYEQYF
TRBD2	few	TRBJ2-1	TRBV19	TGTGCCAGCAGTGACTGGACTAGCGGGAGATTGGACGAGCAGTTCTTC	CASSDWTSGRLDEQFF
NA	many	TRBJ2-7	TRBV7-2	TGTGCCAGCAGCTTAAGCCGGGGGACACAGTCCTACGAGCAGTACTTC	CASSLSRGTQSYEQYF
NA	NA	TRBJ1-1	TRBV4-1	TGCGCCAGCAGCCAAATCGGAATGAACATTGAAGCTTTCTTT	CASSQIGMNIEAFF
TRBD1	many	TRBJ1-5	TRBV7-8	TGTGCCAGCAGCTTAACAGGGGTTCGCAATCAGCCCCAGCATTTT	CASSLTGVRNQPQHF
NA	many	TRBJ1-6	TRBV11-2	TGTGCCAGCAGCTTCAAACCCGTGGGCGATCCCCTCCACTTT	CASSFKPVGDPLHF
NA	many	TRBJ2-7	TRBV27	TGTGCCAGCAGTTTACAGGGGGGCGAGCAGTACTTC	CASSLQGGEQYF
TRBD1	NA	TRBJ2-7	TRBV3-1	TGTGCCAGCAGCCCTATCTGGACAGGGGGCGGCGAGCAGTACTTC	CASSPIWTGGGEQYF
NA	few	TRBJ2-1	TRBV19	TGTGCCAGTAGTCGAACTGACATACGCGAGCAGTTCTTC	CASSRTDIREQFF
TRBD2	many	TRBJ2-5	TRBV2	TGTGCCAGCGATTGGGAGGGGACGCGAAACGAGGAGACCCAGTACTTC	CASDWEGTRNEETQYF
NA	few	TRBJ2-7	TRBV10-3	TGTGCCATCAGGGGGACTTCCTCCTACGAGCAGTACTTC	CAIRGTSSYEQYF
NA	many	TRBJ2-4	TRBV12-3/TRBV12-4	TGTGCCAGCAGTCCTTTTTCTTTAGCCAAAAACATTCAGTACTTC	CASSPFSLAKNIQYF
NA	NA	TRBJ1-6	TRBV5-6	TGTGCCAGCAGCTTGCTGCTTAGGGACAATTCACCCCTCCACTTT	CASSLLLRDNSPLHF
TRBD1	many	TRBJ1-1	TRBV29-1	TGCAGCGTTGTTGGCACAGGGGGTACTGAAGCTTTCTTT	CSVVGTGGTEAFF
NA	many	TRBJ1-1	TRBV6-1	TGTGCCAGCAGGGACTTTGGGGGCACTGAAGCTTTCTTT	CASRDFGGTEAFF
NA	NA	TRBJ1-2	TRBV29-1	TGCAGCGTTGCTTTAGCAGGGGCCTTCTATGGCTACACCTTC	CSVALAGAFYGYTF